This T cell receptor beta chain stems from a study of early T cells in non-severe SARS-CoV-2 infection (dated by TCRdb to the early 2020s). With respect to the entire study: Because TCR sequencing relied on bulk RNA taken from unsorted whole blood, pairing of alpha and beta chains was not possible. What the work shows at the level of the full study, not this receptor alone: VDJdb matching was skewed toward anti-spike CD8 responses and likely underestimated virus-specific expansions, missing private and CD4 specificities.

The germline V gene provides CDR1 MNHNS and CDR2 SASEGT. At the junction V is shortened by 7 bases and J by 3 bases; bases outside the gene matches: 10. Spanning cysteine to phenylalanine, the CDR3 consists of 15 amino acids. Of the read, only the CDR3 DNA is kept; its 45 bases are in frame from base 1. Set within a cohort of healthcare workers in London, UK, this nested case-control study involved weekly PCR testing of nasopharyngeal swabs along with blood sampling. Healthcare workers were recruited between 23 and 31 March 2020, during the week of the UK lockdown, and were followed weekly for up to about 15 weeks. This clonotype was counted a few times. Its binding antigen is unknown. No per-base quality is available; no much larger clone lies one base away. The receptor library was made with 5' RACE. The sequencing machine was a NextSeq 500. The TCR library protocol attached unique molecular identifiers to individual cDNA molecules to correct for sequencing error and PCR bias. TCR alpha and beta chains were both sequenced, and the abundances of alpha and beta sequences in each sample were closely correlated with each other. Turning to the authors' computational methods: Decombinator V4 was used to perform V gene, J gene and CDR3 annotation of TCR sequences. TCRs were defined as expanded if a significant change between any two time points was detected under a Poisson model with p below 0.0001. TCR abundances were normalised to the total number of TCRs sequenced per sample and expressed as counts per million. TRAV1-2 paired with TRAJ12, TRAJ20 or TRAJ33 defined MAIT TCRs, while TRAV10 paired with TRAJ18 defined iNKT TCRs. A search of VDJdb, accessed on 1 November 2021, was run for TCRs annotated to CMV, EBV and SARS-CoV-2, with TCRs annotated for multiple antigens excluded. TCRdb trimmed the raw reads at Q25, called clones with MiXCR and kept productive beta chains. Every distinct CDR3 protein forms one entry, paired with its most common genes and DNA. TCRdb, rather than the study authors, made the V and J calls. The sample has approximately 71,000 distinct CDR3 sequences on record, under 13% of them singletons. Of the sample, approximately 5.9% falls within the top ten clones.

The receptor was derived from an adult who was a healthcare worker with PCR-confirmed SARS-CoV-2 infection or an uninfected control (not recorded which). The sequencing input was whole blood. This receptor chain uses TRBV6-1 and TRBJ2-3, and TRBD2 matches 7 of the central bases. This receptor has the CDR3 CASKYGRERTDTQYF. The DNA sequence is as follows: TGTGCCAGCAAGTATGGGCGGGAGCGAACAGATACGCAGTATTTT.